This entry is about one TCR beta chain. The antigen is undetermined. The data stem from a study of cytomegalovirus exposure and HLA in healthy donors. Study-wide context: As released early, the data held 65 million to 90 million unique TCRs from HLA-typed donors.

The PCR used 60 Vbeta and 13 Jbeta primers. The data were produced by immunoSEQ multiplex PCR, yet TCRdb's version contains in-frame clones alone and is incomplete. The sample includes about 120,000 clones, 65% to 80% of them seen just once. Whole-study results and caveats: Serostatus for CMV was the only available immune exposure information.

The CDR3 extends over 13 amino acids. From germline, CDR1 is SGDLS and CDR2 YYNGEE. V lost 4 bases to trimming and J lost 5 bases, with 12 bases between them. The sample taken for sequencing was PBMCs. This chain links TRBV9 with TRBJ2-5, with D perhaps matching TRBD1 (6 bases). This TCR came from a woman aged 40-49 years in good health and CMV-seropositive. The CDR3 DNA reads TGTGCCAGCAGCTCCGACAGGTCCGAGACCCAGTACTTC. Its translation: CASSSDRSETQYF.